A single sample gave rise to the 24 T cell receptor beta chains below, sequenced in a study of blood T cells in healthy people across ages. Next came a second PCR, run for about 7 to 12 cycles, which used a sample-barcoded 5' primer along with a J-beta primer mix. Each CDR3 protein is one row after TCRdb ran MiXCR on the 5' RACE reads. This sample yields roughly 680,000 distinct CDR3 sequences, of which over 40% are seen a single time; approximately 13% belongs to the top ten. The sequencing sample was made of blood. The receptors here all came from an elderly woman in good health.

The rearrangement joins TRBV20-1 to TRBJ2-3; no firm D call. CDR1 is DFQATT, CDR2 SNEGSKA, per germline (reference sequence). This CDR3 has 12 amino acids. V was clipped by 5 bases and J by 5 bases, with 11 bases between them. In DNA form, the CDR3 reads TGCAGTGCTGACATTTCGAGAGATACGCAGTATTTT. Protein: CSADISRDTQYF.

Concerning this clonotype itself: This may stem from a read error, because a much larger clone lies one nucleotide away. The gene calls are TRBV4-2 and TRBJ2-3; 14 nucleotides agree with TRBD2. The CDR3 is 17 amino acids. Germline CDR1 LGHNA, CDR2 YNFKEQ. CDR3 DNA sequence: TGTGCCAGCAGCCCTTTGACTAGCGGGGGGGCTGCAGATACGCGGTATTTT. Its translation: CASSPLTSGGAADTRYF.

The rearrangement joins TRBV7-2 to TRBJ1-5; D unresolved. The CDR3 runs 15 residues. Trimming removed 1 base at V and 0 bases at J, with 7 bases between. Germline V gene data show CDR1 as SGHTA and CDR2 as FQGNSA. As DNA, the CDR3 is TGTGCCAGCAGCTTAGTGCCGTATAGCAATCAGCCCCAGCATTTT. This codes for CASSLVPYSNQPQHF.

This rearrangement joins TRBV2 to TRBJ2-1, with 13 bases lining up with TRBD2. V trimming: 5 bases; J trimming: 15 bases; junction bases outside the gene matches: 7. Germline loops: CDR1 SNHLY, CDR2 FYNNEI. The CDR3 is 13 amino acids. In nucleotides, the CDR3 is TGTGCCAGCAGTTTTGGACTAGCGGGAGTTTGGTTCTTC. This gives the protein CASSFGLAGVWFF.

The chain uses TRBV9 and TRBJ2-3, with D possibly being TRBD1 (6 bases). V lost 0 bases, J lost 0 bases, and 17 bases lay in between. Per the germline V gene, CDR1 is SGDLS and CDR2 is YYNGEE. CDR3 size: 18 residues. Here the CDR3 DNA reads TGTGCCAGCAGCGTAGTGGGGAATCAGGGGTTGAGCACAGATACGCAGTATTTT. Protein sequence: CASSVVGNQGLSTDTQYF.

This clonotype was picked up many times. The chain links TRBV28 to TRBJ2-1; D is unresolved. Germline CDR1 reads MDHEN; CDR2 reads SYDVKM. The ends were cut back, 6 bases at V and 0 bases at J, with 9 bases in the middle. CDR3 length equals 14 residues. The CDR3 here is CASRGPSSYNEQFF. CDR3 sequence (DNA): TGTGCCAGCAGAGGCCCGAGCTCCTACAATGAGCAGTTCTTC. The entire variable domain, with the rest obtained from reference TRBV28 and TRBJ2-1, is as follows: DVKVTQSSRYLVKRTGEKVFLECVQDMDHENMFWYRQDPGLGLRLIYFSYDVKMKEKGDIPEGYSVSREKKERFSLILESASTNQTSMYLCASRGPSSYNEQFFGPGTRLTVL.

This rearrangement joins TRBV25-1 to TRBJ2-7; weak D call: TRBD2 (6 bases). V lost 1 base, J lost 4 bases, and 14 bases lay in between. The CDR3 has 15 amino acids. Per germline, CDR1 MGHDK and CDR2 SYGVNS. The CDR3 DNA reads TGTGCCAGCAGTGAATTGGGGGGTCGGGTATACGAGCAGTACTTC. Translating it yields CASSELGGRVYEQYF.

This clonotype was detected ten times or more. This chain connects TRBV6-6 to TRBJ2-1, with 8 nucleotides matching TRBD2. The CDR3 consists of 14 residues. The V gene's germline CDR1 is MNHNY and CDR2 SVGAGI (reference sequence). After removal of 5 bases from V and 4 bases from J, the junction contained 4 bases not matched to a gene. The CDR3 DNA follows: TGTGCCAGCAGTCCGGGAGGGGTATACAATGAGCAGTTCTTC. The encoded protein is CASSPGGVYNEQFF.

This clonotype was seen at least ten times. The chain couples TRBV29-1 to TRBJ2-1, with unresolved D. This CDR3 contains 13 residues. The V end was cut by 3 bases, the J end by 0 bases, with 6 bases between. Germline-derived CDR1 and CDR2 are SQVTM and ANQGSEA. Here the CDR3 reads CSVDKSSYNEQFF. The CDR3 bases are TGCAGCGTTGACAAGAGCTCCTACAATGAGCAGTTCTTC.

In this sample, this clonotype turned up many times. This chain connects TRBV27 to TRBJ2-5; no clear D gene. V lost 1 base and J 5 bases, leaving 8 bases between the germline ends. CDR1 and CDR2 (germline): MNHEY, SMNVEV (reference sequence). CDR3 length equals 13 residues. Written as DNA, the CDR3 is TGTGCCAGCAGTTTATACTTGGGGGAGACCCAGTACTTC. The encoded protein is CASSLYLGETQYF.

The chain couples TRBV7-2 to TRBJ2-1; 14 positions match TRBD2. CDR1 and CDR2 from the germline V gene are SGHTA and FQGNSA. CDR3 length: 15 amino acids. Losses at the gene ends were 5 bases for V and 9 bases for J; bases not matched to a gene: 6. CDR3 sequence reads: CASSTRLAGGGEQFF. CDR3 nucleotide sequence: TGTGCCAGCAGCACCAGACTAGCGGGAGGGGGTGAGCAGTTCTTC.

The V call is TRBV7-2, the J call TRBJ2-3, with a possible D match to TRBD2 (6 bases). This CDR3 comprises 16 residues. The germline V and J ends were trimmed by 3 bases and 0 bases, with 13 bases remaining between them. The V gene's germline CDR1 is SGHTA and CDR2 FQGNSA. The CDR3 DNA reads TGTGCCAGCAGCTTGGGGAGGACCCAGAGCACAGATACGCAGTATTTT. Its translation is CASSLGRTQSTDTQYF.

The chain uses TRBV5-4 and TRBJ2-3; D unresolved. The ends were cut back, 4 bases at V and 2 bases at J, with 14 bases in the middle. CDR3 length: 15 amino acids. CDR1 is SGHNT, CDR2 YYREEE, per germline (reference sequence). The CDR3, as DNA: TGTGCCAGCAGCCCCTCCCCCGGCCTCACAGATACGCAGTATTTT. Its translation is CASSPSPGLTDTQYF.

V and J are TRBV9 and TRBJ2-1; a weak D match, TRBD2 (6 bases). The CDR3 contains 15 residues. Trimming pared 5 bases from V and 4 bases from J, leaving 16 bases between. Germline V lookup: CDR1 SGDLS, CDR2 YYNGEE. The CDR3 here is CASSKAPGTYNEQFF. Here the CDR3 DNA reads TGTGCCAGCAGTAAAGCCCCCGGGACTTACAATGAGCAGTTCTTC. The full variable domain, with the rest looked up from reference TRBV9 and TRBJ2-1, is DSGVTQTPKHLITATGQRVTLRCSPRSGDLSVYWYQQSLDQGLQFLIQYYNGEERAKGNILERFSAQQFPDLHSELNLSSLELGDSALYFCASSKAPGTYNEQFFGPGTRLTVL.

The chain carries TRBV6-6 and TRBJ2-7; tentatively, D is TRBD1 or TRBD2 (5 bases each). This CDR3 is built from 13 residues. The V gene lost 2 bases and the J gene lost 5 bases, with 10 bases spanning the gap. Germline V gene sequence: CDR1 MNHNY, CDR2 SVGAGI (reference sequence). The CDR3 protein is CASSYLEGHEQYF. The CDR3 DNA is TGTGCCAGCAGTTACCTTGAGGGACACGAGCAGTACTTC.

This clonotype was seen at least ten times. This chain connects TRBV5-5 to TRBJ1-4; D call uncertain. The CDR3 has 13 residues. Trimming pared 4 bases from V and 7 bases from J, leaving 11 bases between. Germline V gene lookup returns CDR1 SGHKS and CDR2 YYEKEE (reference sequence). The CDR3 coding sequence is TGTGCCAGCAGCCCGCCAAGTTCTGAAAAACTGTTTTTT. Protein product: CASSPPSSEKLFF.

This clonotype was seen ten or more times. This rearrangement joins TRBV5-1 to TRBJ2-1; D uncertain. The germline V gene has CDR1 SGHRS and CDR2 YFSETQ. There are 15 residues in the CDR3. With 0 bases removed from V and 4 bases from J, the gap between germline ends came to 11 bases. CDR3 sequence: CASSLDGGKYNEQFF. CDR3 nucleotide sequence: TGCGCCAGCAGCTTGGACGGCGGAAAGTACAATGAGCAGTTCTTC.

This clonotype has a handful of counts. The chain has TRBV20-1 and TRBJ1-2; perhaps TRBD1 as D (6 bases). The CDR3 sequence is 14 residues long. Germline V gives CDR1 DFQATT, CDR2 SNEGSKA (reference sequence). Trimming shortened V by 8 bases and J by 0 bases, and 16 bases separated the two germline ends. The CDR3: CSPGGNRANYGYTF. The CDR3 DNA reads as TGCAGTCCGGGGGGGAACAGGGCTAACTATGGCTACACCTTC.

This clonotype was recorded once. The chain links TRBV4-1 to TRBJ1-5; D is perhaps TRBD1 (5 bases). Trimming shortened V by 3 bases and J by 4 bases, and 13 bases separated the two germline ends. Germline loops: CDR1 MGHRA, CDR2 YSYEKL. This CDR3 is built from 15 residues. In DNA, the CDR3 is TGCGCCAGCAGCCAGGGGGGACTGCTGAATCAGCCCCAGCATTTT. This encodes CASSQGGLLNQPQHF.

Comment on this clonotype: Just one base apart from a much larger clone, this may be a read error. This chain links TRBV2 with TRBJ2-5; tentatively, D is TRBD1 or TRBD2 (5 bases each). Germline V lookup: CDR1 SNHLY, CDR2 FYNNEI. The CDR3 runs to 12 residues. CDR3 DNA: TGTGGGGGGACGTTCGGAGGTTCCGAGGAGTACTTC. Protein sequence: CGGTFGGSEEYF. Complete variable domain (other parts from reference TRBV2 and TRBJ2-5): EPEVTQTPSHQVTQMGQEVILRCVPISNHLYFYWYRQILGQKVEFLVSFYNNEISEKSEIFDDQFSVERPDGSNFTLKIRSTKLEDSAMYFCGGTFGGSEEYFGPGTRLLVL.

This chain uses TRBV20-1 with TRBJ2-7, with TRBD2 matching over 8 bases. The last part of the DNA fits TRBJ2-4 better; the J call may be wrong. This CDR3 spans 13 amino acids. Looked up from germline, CDR1 is DFQATT and CDR2 is SNEGSKA (reference sequence). The CDR3 region is CSAGGGGKNIQYF. The DNA for the CDR3 is TGCAGTGCCGGGGGGGGTGGCAAAAACATTCAGTACTTC.

A single count supports this clonotype. A much larger clone sits a single nucleotide away, making a read error possible. The V and J genes are TRBV20-1 and TRBJ2-5; perhaps TRBD2 as D (6 bases). The germline CDR1 and CDR2 sequences are DFQATT and SNEGSKA (reference sequence). This CDR3 contains 12 residues. The CDR3 DNA reads as TGCAGTGGATTGCGGGGTACTGGGACCCGGTACTTC. It translates to CSGLRGTGTRYF.

This clonotype was seen repeatedly, ten times or more. The chain links TRBV7-6 to TRBJ2-1, with TRBD2 matching over 7 bases. Germline trimming cut 4 bases from V and 8 bases from J; bases unmatched to any gene: 5. The germline gives CDR1 SGHVS, CDR2 FNYEAQ. This CDR3 is 13 amino acids long. CDR3 amino acids: CASSSRTSHEQFF. In nucleotides, the CDR3 is TGTGCCAGCAGCTCCAGGACTAGTCATGAGCAGTTCTTC. Looking up the rest from reference TRBV7-6 and TRBJ2-1 gives the full variable domain: GAGVSQSPRYKVTKRGQDVALRCDPISGHVSLYWYRQALGQGPEFLTYFNYEAQQDKSGLPNDRFSAERPEGSISTLTIQRTEQRDSAMYRCASSSRTSHEQFFGPGTRLTVL.

V usage is TRBV28 and J usage is TRBJ2-5; D gene ambiguous. The CDR3 runs to 13 residues. The ends were cut back, 1 base at V and 7 bases at J, with 10 bases in the middle. CDR1 and CDR2 (germline): MDHEN, SYDVKM. The CDR3 DNA follows: TGTGCCAGCAGTTTATCAGAGCCAGGGACCCAGTACTTC. It specifies CASSLSEPGTQYF.